This T cell receptor (beta chain) was obtained from a study of T-cell reconstitution after alpha-beta-depleted transplantation in children. Preparation of the TCRbeta library used unique molecular identifiers. TCRdb re-analysed the PCR reads in MiXCR, keeping a single row per CDR3 protein. The profile covers 190,000 or so distinct CDR3 sequences, with roughly 6.3% appearing a single time and roughly 4.8% taken by the ten largest. The CDR3 has 14 amino acids. Germline loops: CDR1 LGHNA, CDR2 YNFKEQ. V lost 5 bases and J 4 bases, leaving 14 bases between the germline ends. This clonotype was picked up many times.

The origin of this receptor is a girl less than two years old with combined immunodeficiency, due to receive a stem cell transplant. The material sequenced was PBMCs, taken before TCRalphabeta/CD19-depleted stem cell transplant. This chain connects TRBV4-2 to TRBJ1-1; possibly TRBD1 for D (5 bases). The CDR3 region is CASSSRPGGTEAFF. The CDR3 coding sequence is TGTGCCAGCAGCTCTCGTCCCGGGGGCACTGAAGCTTTCTTT.